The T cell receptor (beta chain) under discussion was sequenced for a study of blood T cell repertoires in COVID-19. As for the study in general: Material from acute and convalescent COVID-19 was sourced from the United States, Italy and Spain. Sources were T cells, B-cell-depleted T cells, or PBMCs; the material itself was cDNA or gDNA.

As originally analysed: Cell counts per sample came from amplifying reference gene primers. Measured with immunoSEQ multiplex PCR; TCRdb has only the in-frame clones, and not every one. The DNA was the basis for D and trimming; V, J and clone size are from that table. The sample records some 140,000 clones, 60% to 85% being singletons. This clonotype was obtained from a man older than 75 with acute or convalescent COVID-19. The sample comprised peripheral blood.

The CDR3 sequence is CASTVDRGPDTQYF. DNA of the CDR3: TGTGCCAGCACCGTGGACAGGGGGCCCGATACGCAGTATTTT. This rearrangement joins TRBV2 to TRBJ2-3, with TRBD1 matching over 11 bases. J lost 6 bases, V lost 7 bases, and 6 bases had no gene match. Germline V gene lookup returns CDR1 SNHLY and CDR2 FYNNEI. This CDR3 comprises 14 residues. Complete variable domain (other parts from reference TRBV2 and TRBJ2-3): EPEVTQTPSHQVTQMGQEVILRCVPISNHLYFYWYRQILGQKVEFLVSFYNNEISEKSEIFDDQFSVERPDGSNFTLKIRSTKLEDSAMYFCASTVDRGPDTQYFGPGTRLTVL.